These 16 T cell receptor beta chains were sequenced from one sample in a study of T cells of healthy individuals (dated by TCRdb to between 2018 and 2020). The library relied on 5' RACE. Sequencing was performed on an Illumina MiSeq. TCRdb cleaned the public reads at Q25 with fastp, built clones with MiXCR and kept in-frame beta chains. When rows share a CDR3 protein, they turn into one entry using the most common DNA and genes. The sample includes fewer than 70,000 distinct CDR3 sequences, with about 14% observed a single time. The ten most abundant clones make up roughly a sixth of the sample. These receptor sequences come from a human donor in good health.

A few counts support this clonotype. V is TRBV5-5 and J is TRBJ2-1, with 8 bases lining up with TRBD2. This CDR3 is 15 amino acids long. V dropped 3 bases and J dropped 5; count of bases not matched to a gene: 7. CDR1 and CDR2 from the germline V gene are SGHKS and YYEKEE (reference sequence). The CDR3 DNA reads TGTGCCAGCAGCTCCCCGGGCGGGGGGAACAATGAGCAGTTCTTC. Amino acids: CASSSPGGGNNEQFF.

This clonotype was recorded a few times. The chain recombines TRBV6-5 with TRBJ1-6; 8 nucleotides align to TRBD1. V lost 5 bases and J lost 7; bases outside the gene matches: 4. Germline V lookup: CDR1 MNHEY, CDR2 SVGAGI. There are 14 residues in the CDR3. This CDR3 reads CASSTTGENSPLHF. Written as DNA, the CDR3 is TGTGCCAGCAGTACGACAGGGGAGAATTCACCCCTCCACTTT.

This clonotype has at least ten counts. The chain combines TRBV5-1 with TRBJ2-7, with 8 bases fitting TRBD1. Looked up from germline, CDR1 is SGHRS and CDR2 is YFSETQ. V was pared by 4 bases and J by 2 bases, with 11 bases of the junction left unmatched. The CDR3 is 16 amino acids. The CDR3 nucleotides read TGCGCCAGCAGCCACGATTTCGGGACAGGAGCCTACGAGCAGTACTTC. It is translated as CASSHDFGTGAYEQYF. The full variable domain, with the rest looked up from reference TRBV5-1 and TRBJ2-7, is KAGVTQTPRYLIKTRGQQVTLSCSPISGHRSVSWYQQTPGQGLQFLFEYFSETQRNKGNFPGRFSGRQFSNSRSEMNVSTLELGDSALYLCASSHDFGTGAYEQYFGPGTRLTVT.

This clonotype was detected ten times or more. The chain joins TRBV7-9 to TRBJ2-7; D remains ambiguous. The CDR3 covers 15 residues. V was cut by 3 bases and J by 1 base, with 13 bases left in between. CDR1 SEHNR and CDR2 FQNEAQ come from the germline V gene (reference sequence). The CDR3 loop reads CASSFSIGPSYEQYF. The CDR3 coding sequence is TGTGCCAGCAGCTTTTCTATTGGACCGTCCTACGAGCAGTACTTC.

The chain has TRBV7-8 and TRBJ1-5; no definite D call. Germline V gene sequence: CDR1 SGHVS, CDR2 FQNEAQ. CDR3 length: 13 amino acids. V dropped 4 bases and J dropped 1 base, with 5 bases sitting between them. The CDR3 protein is CASSSGSNQPQHF. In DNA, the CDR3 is TGTGCCAGCAGCTCAGGAAGCAATCAGCCCCAGCATTTT.

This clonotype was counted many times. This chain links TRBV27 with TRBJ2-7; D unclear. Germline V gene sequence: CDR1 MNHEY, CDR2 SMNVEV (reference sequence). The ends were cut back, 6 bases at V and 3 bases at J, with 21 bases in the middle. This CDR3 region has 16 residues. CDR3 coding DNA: TGTGCCAGCAGCCCCCAGGTGAGGTTGACCTACTACGAGCAGTACTTC. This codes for CASSPQVRLTYYEQYF.

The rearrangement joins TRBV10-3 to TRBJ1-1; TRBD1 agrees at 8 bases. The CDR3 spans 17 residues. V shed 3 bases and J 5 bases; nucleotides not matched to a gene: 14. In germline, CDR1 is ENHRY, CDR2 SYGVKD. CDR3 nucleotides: TGTGCCATCAGTGAATGGATAGAGGACAGGGTGACAACTGAAGCTTTCTTT. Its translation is CAISEWIEDRVTTEAFF.

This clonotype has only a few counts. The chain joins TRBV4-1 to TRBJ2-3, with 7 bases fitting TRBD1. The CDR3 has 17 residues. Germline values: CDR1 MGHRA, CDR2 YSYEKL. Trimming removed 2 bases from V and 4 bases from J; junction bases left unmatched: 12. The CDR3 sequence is CASSQLEGQDPPDTQYF. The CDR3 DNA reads TGCGCCAGCAGCCAACTCGAAGGACAGGACCCCCCAGATACGCAGTATTTT.

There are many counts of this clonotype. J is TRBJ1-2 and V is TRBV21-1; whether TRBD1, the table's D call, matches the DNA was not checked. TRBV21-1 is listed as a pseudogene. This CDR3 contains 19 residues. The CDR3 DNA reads TGTGCCAGCAGCACCTCCCGGGACAAGGAAGGGATAGCTAACTATGGCTACACCTTC. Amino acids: CASSTSRDKEGIANYGYTF.

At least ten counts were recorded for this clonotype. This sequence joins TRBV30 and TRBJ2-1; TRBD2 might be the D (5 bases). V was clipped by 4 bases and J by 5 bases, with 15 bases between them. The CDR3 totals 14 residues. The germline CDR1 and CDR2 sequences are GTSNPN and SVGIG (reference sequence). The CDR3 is CAWNPPGWHNEQFF. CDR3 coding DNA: TGTGCCTGGAACCCCCCGGGGTGGCACAATGAGCAGTTCTTC. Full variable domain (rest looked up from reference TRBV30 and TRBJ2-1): SQTIHQWPATLVQPVGSPLSLECTVEGTSNPNLYWYRQAAGRGLQLLFYSVGIGQISSEVPQNLSASRPQDRQFILSSKKLLLSDSGFYLCAWNPPGWHNEQFFGPGTRLTVL.

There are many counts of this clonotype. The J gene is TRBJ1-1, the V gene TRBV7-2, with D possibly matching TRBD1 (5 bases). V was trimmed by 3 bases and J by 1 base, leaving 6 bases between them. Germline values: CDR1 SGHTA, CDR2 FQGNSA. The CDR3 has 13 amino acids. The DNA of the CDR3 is TGTGCCAGCAGCTTGAGGGGGAACACTGAAGCTTTCTTT. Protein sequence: CASSLRGNTEAFF.

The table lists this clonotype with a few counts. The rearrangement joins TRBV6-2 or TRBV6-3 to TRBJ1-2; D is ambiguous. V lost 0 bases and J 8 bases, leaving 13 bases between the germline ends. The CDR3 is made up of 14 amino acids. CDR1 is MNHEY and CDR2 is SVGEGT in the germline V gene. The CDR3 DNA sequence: TGTGCCAGCAGTTACTCGAGACAAGAGCTAGGCTACACCTTC. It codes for CASSYSRQELGYTF.

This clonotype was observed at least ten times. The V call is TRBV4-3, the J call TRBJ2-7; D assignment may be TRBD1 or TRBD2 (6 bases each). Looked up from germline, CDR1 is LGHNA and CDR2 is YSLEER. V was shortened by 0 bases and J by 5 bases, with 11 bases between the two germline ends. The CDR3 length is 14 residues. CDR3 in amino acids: CASSQDRGADEQYF. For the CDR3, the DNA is TGCGCCAGCAGCCAAGATAGGGGGGCGGACGAGCAGTACTTC.

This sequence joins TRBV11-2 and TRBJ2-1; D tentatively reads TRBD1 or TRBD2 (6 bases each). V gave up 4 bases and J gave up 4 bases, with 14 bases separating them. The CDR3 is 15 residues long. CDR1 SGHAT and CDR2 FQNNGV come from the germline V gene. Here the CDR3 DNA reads TGTGCCAGCAGCTCGGGGGTCCAGGGGTACAATGAGCAGTTCTTC. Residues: CASSSGVQGYNEQFF.

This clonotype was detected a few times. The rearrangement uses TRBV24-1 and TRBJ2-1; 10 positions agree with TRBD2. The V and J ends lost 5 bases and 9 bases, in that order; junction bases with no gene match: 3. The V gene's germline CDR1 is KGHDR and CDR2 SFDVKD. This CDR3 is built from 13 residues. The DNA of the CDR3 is TGTGCCACCAGTGGCAGCGGGAGGGGTGAGCAGTTCTTC. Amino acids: CATSGSGRGEQFF.

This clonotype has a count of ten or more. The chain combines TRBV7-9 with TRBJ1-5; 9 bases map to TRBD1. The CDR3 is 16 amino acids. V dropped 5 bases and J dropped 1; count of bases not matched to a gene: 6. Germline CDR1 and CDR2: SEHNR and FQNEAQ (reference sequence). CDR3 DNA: TGTGCCAGCAGCAATATCGGGACAGGGAGCAATCAGCCCCAGCATTTT. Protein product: CASSNIGTGSNQPQHF.